Listed below are T cell receptor beta chains from one sample, sequenced in a study of blood T cell repertoires in COVID-19. This table comes from immunoSEQ multiplex PCR, and its TCRdb copy is limited to in-frame clones, with some not included. Of 250,000 to 350,000 clones in the sample, 75% to 90% are singletons; the top ten hold roughly 2%. Sequenced: peripheral blood. The receptor source for this set is a woman in her forties or fifties who had recovered from COVID-19. The CDR3 runs from the conserved cysteine through the conserved F or W. Fields, in order: V gene, J gene, D gene, clone size, CDR3 DNA, CDR3 protein. A D gene is named only where the DNA matches it firmly. Some rows mark clone size as missing; the rest say once, few, many or name a class of expanded clone.

>TRBV18|TRBJ2-7|NA|NA
TGTGCCAGCTCACCACAACAGGGTCACTACGAGCAGTACTTC
CASSPQQGHYEQYF
>TRBV11-1|TRBJ2-1|TRBD1|few
TGTGCCAGCAGCCGGACAGGGGGCGCGGGGAATGAGCAGTTCTTC
CASSRTGGAGNEQFF
>TRBV2|TRBJ2-5|TRBD1|NA
TGTGCCAGCAGAGGGGACAGACTCCAAGAGACCCAGTACTTC
CASRGDRLQETQYF
>TRBV7-2|TRBJ2-3|NA|NA
TGTGCCAGCAGCCTGCTCTCGGGACTTCCCTATAATACGCAGTATTTT
CASSLLSGLPYNTQYF
>TRBV6-5|TRBJ2-5|TRBD1|NA
TGTGCCAGCAGTCAGACAGGGGGCAACCGGGAGACCCAGTACTTC
CASSQTGGNRETQYF
>TRBV7-2|TRBJ1-3|TRBD1|NA
TGTGCCAGCAGCGTCCAGGACAGGCCTGGAAACACCATATATTTT
CASSVQDRPGNTIYF
>TRBV19|TRBJ1-2|NA|NA
TGTGCCAGTAGTCCTTTTAGGGGTAACTATGGCTACACCTTC
CASSPFRGNYGYTF
>TRBV11-2|TRBJ2-2|NA|NA
TGTGCCAGCACCCAAGGGCAGGGAGGATCCGGGGAGCTGTTTTTT
CASTQGQGGSGELFF
>TRBV19|TRBJ2-1|TRBD1|NA
TGTGCCAGTAGTATAAAACAGGGGGCGCGGAATGAGCAGTTCTTC
CASSIKQGARNEQFF
>TRBV19|TRBJ1-1|NA|NA
TGTGCCAGTAGTATCCGGCTAGACACTGAAGCTTTCTTT
CASSIRLDTEAFF
>TRBV19|TRBJ1-5|NA|NA
TGTGCCAGTAGTATAAACGCGGGAAATTCGGGGCCCCAGCATTTT
CASSINAGNSGPQHF
>TRBV10-3|TRBJ1-1|NA|NA
TGTGCCATCAGTGTTCAGGGGCCGGACACTGAAGCTTTCTTT
CAISVQGPDTEAFF
>TRBV4-1|TRBJ2-2|NA|NA
TGCGCCAGCAGCCACAATGAGGACACCGGGGAGCTGTTTTTT
CASSHNEDTGELFF
>TRBV19|TRBJ2-1|TRBD1|NA
TGTGCCAGCCGGCGGGCAGGGGGATACAATGAGCAGTTCTTC
CASRRAGGYNEQFF
>TRBV11-2|TRBJ2-1|TRBD2|NA
TGTGCCAGCAGCTTAGTGTCGCGCCGGGGAGGGTATTACAATGAGCAGTTCTTC
CASSLVSRRGGYYNEQFF
>TRBV7-9|TRBJ2-5|NA|once
TGTGCCAGCAGCCCCACAGTGGAGACCCAGTACTTC
CASSPTVETQYF
>TRBV18|TRBJ1-4|NA|once
TGTGCCAGCTCCCCGGACAGTGAAAAACTGTTTTTT
CASSPDSEKLFF
>TRBV6-5|TRBJ1-2|NA|NA
TGTGCCAGCTCGGTAGTACTCGGCTATGGCTACACCTTC
CASSVVLGYGYTF
>TRBV9|TRBJ2-1|NA|NA
TGTGCCAGCAGCGTAGCGACCGGTTGGGGCGAGACCTACAATGAGCAGTTCTTC
CASSVATGWGETYNEQFF
>TRBV6-5|TRBJ2-3|TRBD1|NA
TGTGCCAGCAGTTACGCACAGGGGAGTACAGATACGCAGTATTTT
CASSYAQGSTDTQYF
>TRBV25-1|TRBJ2-1|NA|NA
TGTGCCAGCAGTGAAAGGGGCTTAAGTCTTTGGGGGCAGTTCTTC
CASSERGLSLWGQFF
>TRBV19|TRBJ2-2|NA|once
TGTGCCAGTAGCCCGGGACACCTACAGAACACCGGGGAGCTGTTTTTT
CASSPGHLQNTGELFF
>TRBV18|TRBJ1-3|NA|NA
TGTGCCAGCTCACCATCGCCGGAGGGCTCTGGAAACACCATATATTTT
CASSPSPEGSGNTIYF
>TRBV28|TRBJ2-6|NA|NA
TGTGCCAGCAGAGTAAGCAGGGGCAGAGGGGCCAACGTCCTGACTTTC
CASRVSRGRGANVLTF
>TRBV7-8|TRBJ2-2|NA|NA
TGTGCCAGCAGCTTAGAAGCTAGCCTAACCGGGGAGCTGTTTTTT
CASSLEASLTGELFF
>TRBV19|TRBJ1-1|TRBD1|NA
TGTGCCAGTATGTGGGACAGGGGGAACACTGAAGCTTTCTTT
CASMWDRGNTEAFF
>TRBV28|TRBJ1-2|TRBD1|NA
TGTGCCAGCAGTTTGACAGGGCAGTACAGCTATGGCTACACCTTC
CASSLTGQYSYGYTF
>TRBV2|TRBJ2-1|TRBD2|NA
TGTGCCAGCAGTGACCTAGCGGGGTTCAATGAGCAGTTCTTC
CASSDLAGFNEQFF